The clone carrying this T cell receptor (beta chain) was counted only a few times. What it binds is not known. V lost 2 bases and J 2 bases, leaving 6 bases between the germline ends. CDR1 WSHSY and CDR2 SAAADI come from the germline V gene. The CDR3 has 13 amino acids. The sample is drawn from a study of cytomegalovirus exposure and HLA in healthy donors. General study points: According to the study, 160 or so TCR beta chains were cytomegalovirus-associated. In vitro assays verified that a few CMV-associated chains recognized CMV antigens specifically. A subsequent analysis found that TCR clusters from the first cohort also tended to co-occur in the 130 or so validation repertoires, with about 94% of cluster scores above 0. Reports showed the classifier diagnosing cytomegalovirus status with high specificity and sensitivity.

The protocol was immunoSEQ multiplex PCR, while the TCRdb copy is restricted to in-frame clones and leaves out a portion. The sample contains 170,000 or so clones, 84% of which appear only once. This rearrangement joins TRBV10-2 to TRBJ1-2; D unclear. The sample taken for sequencing was PBMCs. This sequence originates from a woman aged 18-29 years in good health and CMV-seropositive. CDR3 sequence: CASSEPGNYGYTF. The CDR3 DNA is TGCGCCAGCAGTGAGCCTGGCAACTATGGCTACACCTTC.